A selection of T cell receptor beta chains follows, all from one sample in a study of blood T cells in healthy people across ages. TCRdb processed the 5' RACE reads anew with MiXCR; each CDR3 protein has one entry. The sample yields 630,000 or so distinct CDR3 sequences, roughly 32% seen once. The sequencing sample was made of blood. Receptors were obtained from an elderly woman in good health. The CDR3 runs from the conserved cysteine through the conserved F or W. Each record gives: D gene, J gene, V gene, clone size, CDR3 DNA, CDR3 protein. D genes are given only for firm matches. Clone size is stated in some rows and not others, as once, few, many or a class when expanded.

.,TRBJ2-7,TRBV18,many,TGTGCCAGCTCATCAACCAGCGGCGAGCAGTACTTC,CASSSTSGEQYF
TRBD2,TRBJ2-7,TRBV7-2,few,TGTGCCAGCAGCATAGCGGGGGCGTCCTACAATGAGCAGTACTTC,CASSIAGASYNEQYF
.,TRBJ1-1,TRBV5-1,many,TGCGCCAGCAGCCCCGGACGGGGGGCTGTGGGGAACACTGAAGCTTTCTTT,CASSPGRGAVGNTEAFF
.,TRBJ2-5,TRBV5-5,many,TGTGCCAGCAGCTTGATACGGGGGTTAGAGACCCAGTACTTC,CASSLIRGLETQYF
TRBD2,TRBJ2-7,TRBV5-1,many,TGCGCCAGCAGCTTGGAACCTAGCGGGGGGATCGACGAGCAGTACTTC,CASSLEPSGGIDEQYF
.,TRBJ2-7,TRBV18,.,TGTGCCAGCTCACCTTCCGGGAGCAGAATCTACAATGAGCAGTACTTC,CASSPSGSRIYNEQYF
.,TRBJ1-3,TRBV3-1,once,TGTGCCAGCAGCCAAGCCCGGGGGAGCTCTGGAAACACCATATATTTT,CASSQARGSSGNTIYF
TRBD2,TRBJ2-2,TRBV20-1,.,TGCAGTGCTAGAGATGGTATAGCGGGGGACACCGGGGAGCTGTTTTTT,CSARDGIAGDTGELFF
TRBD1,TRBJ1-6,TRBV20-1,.,TGCAGTGCTAGAGAAGACAGGGGGCGCCGATCACCCCTCCACTTT,CSAREDRGRRSPLHF
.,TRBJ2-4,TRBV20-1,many,TGCAGTGCTATATCACAGGGCTATGCCAAAAACATTCAGTACTTC,CSAISQGYAKNIQYF
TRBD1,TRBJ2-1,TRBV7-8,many,TGTGCCAGCAGCTTTAGGGCCACAGGGGGTCAGGGCAATGAGCAGTTCTTC,CASSFRATGGQGNEQFF
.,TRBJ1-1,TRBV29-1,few,TGCAGCGTCTCCGGGCCCACCGTTAGCCCTGAAGCTTTCTTT,CSVSGPTVSPEAFF
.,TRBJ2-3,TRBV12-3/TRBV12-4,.,TGTGCCAGCAGTTTAACAAGATCTGTACGGTCGAGAGCAGATGCGCAGTATTTT,CASSLTRSVRSRADAQYF
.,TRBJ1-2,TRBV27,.,TGTGCCAGCAGGTTGGGAGGGCCCTCCTATGGCTACACCTTC,CASRLGGPSYGYTF
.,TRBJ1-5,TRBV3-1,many,TGTGCCAGCAGCCCGGGTTCTAGGCGGGCGCAGCCCCAGCATTTT,CASSPGSRRAQPQHF
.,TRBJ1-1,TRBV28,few,TGTGCCAGCACTATAGGAGTGGGCACTGAAGCTTTCTTT,CASTIGVGTEAFF
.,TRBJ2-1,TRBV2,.,TGTGCCAGTAGTGATTCGGAGTTGGAGACCCAGTTCTTC,CASSDSELETQFF
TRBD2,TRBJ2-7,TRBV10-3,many,TGTGCCATCGGGGGGGTACGGCCAGCCGGGCAGTACTTC,CAIGGVRPAGQYF
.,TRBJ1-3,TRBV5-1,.,TGCGCCAGCAGCTTGGACAACTCTGGAAACACCATATATTTT,CASSLDNSGNTIYF
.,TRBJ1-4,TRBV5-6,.,TGTGCCAGCAGCTTTGGGGGGACTAATGAAAAACTGTTTTTT,CASSFGGTNEKLFF
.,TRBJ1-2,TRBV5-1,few,TGCGCCAGCAACTACGACAGTTATGGCTACACCTTC,CASNYDSYGYTF
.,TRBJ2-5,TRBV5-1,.,TGCGCCAGCAGCCTCCGCACCAACCAAGAGGCCCAGTACTTC,CASSLRTNQEAQYF
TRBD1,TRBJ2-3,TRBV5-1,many,TGTGCCAGCAGCTCGGGACAGGGGGTCACAGATACGCAGTATTTT,CASSSGQGVTDTQYF
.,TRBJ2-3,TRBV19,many,TGTGCCAGTAGTATCGGGGGTAGGTCAGATACGCAGTATTTT,CASSIGGRSDTQYF
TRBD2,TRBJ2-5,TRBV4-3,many,TGCGCCAGCAGCCAAGATTATGGGCGGGGGATCGAGACCCAGTACTTC,CASSQDYGRGIETQYF
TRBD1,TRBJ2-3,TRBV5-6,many,TGTGCCAGCAGCTTTAGGGGGCGCCAAGCAAGCACAGATACGCAGTATTTT,CASSFRGRQASTDTQYF